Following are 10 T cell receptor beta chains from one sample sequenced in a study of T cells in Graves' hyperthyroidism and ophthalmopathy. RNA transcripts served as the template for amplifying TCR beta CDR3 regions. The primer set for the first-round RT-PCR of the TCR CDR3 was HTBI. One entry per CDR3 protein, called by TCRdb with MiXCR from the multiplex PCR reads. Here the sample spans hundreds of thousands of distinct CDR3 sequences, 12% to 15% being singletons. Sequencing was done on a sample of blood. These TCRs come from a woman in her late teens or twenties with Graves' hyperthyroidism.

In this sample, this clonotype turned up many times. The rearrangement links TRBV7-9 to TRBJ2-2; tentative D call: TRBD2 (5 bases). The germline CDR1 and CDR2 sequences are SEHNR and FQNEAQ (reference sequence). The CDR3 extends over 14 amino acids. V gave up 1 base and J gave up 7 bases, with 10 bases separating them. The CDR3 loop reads CASSLGGLGGELFF. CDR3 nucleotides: TGTGCCAGCAGCTTAGGAGGGCTCGGCGGGGAGCTGTTTTTT. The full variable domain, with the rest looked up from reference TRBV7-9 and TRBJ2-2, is DTGVSQNPRHKITKRGQNVTFRCDPISEHNRLYWYRQTLGQGPEFLTYFQNEAQLEKSRLLSDRFSAERPKGSFSTLEIQRTEQGDSAMYLCASSLGGLGGELFFGEGSRLTVL.

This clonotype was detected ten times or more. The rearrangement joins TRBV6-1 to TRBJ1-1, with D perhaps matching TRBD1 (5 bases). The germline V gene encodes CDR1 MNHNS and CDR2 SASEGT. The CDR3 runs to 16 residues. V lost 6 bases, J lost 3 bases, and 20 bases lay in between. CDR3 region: CASREHRQREYTEAFF. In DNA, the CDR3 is TGTGCCAGCAGGGAACACCGACAGAGAGAGTACACTGAAGCTTTCTTT.

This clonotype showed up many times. The DNA for the CDR3 is TGTGCCAGCAGCCTTTGGGCGGGGACGCACAATGAGCAGTTCTTC. Amino acids: CASSLWAGTHNEQFF. The rearrangement uses TRBV7-8 and TRBJ2-1; tentatively, D is TRBD2 (6 bases). The germline V gene has CDR1 SGHVS and CDR2 FQNEAQ. Trimming took 5 bases from V and 5 from J, leaving 16 bases between them. The CDR3 is 15 residues long.

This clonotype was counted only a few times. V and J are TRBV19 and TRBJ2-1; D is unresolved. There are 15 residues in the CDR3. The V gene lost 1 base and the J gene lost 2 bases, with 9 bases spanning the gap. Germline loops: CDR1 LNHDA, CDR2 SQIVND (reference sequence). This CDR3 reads CASSIVSGPYNEQFF. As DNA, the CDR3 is TGTGCCAGTAGTATAGTGTCGGGCCCCTACAATGAGCAGTTCTTC.

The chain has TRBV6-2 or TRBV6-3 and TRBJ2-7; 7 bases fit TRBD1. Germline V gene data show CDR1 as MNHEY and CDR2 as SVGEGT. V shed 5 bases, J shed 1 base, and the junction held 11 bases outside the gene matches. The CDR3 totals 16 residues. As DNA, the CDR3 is TGTGCCAGCAGTGAGCCGGGACAGCGGAGTTCCTACGAGCAGTACTTC. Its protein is CASSEPGQRSSYEQYF.

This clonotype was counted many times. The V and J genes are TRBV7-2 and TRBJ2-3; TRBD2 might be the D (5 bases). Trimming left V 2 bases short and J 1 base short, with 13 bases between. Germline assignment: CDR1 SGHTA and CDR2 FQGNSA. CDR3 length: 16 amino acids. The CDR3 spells CASSLLGIPGTDTQYF. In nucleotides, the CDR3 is TGTGCCAGCAGCTTACTCGGGATCCCCGGCACAGATACGCAGTATTTT.

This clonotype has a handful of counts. The CDR3 coding sequence is TGTGCCAGCAGCCCCCTTGCGCTCGCTTACAATGAGCAGTTCTTC. Residues: CASSPLALAYNEQFF. The rearrangement uses TRBV7-3 and TRBJ2-1; no clear D. The CDR3 sequence is 15 residues long. V shed 5 bases and J shed 4 bases, with 15 bases lying between them. Germline CDR1 is SGHTA and CDR2 is FQGTGA.

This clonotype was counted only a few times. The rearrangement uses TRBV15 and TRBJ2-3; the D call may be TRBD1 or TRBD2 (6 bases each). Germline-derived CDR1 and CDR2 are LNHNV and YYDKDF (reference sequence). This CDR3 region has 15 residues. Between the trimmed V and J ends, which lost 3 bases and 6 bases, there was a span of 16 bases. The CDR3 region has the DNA TGTGCCACCAGCAGGGAATCCCGAGGGGGGGATACGCAGTATTTT. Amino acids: CATSRESRGGDTQYF.

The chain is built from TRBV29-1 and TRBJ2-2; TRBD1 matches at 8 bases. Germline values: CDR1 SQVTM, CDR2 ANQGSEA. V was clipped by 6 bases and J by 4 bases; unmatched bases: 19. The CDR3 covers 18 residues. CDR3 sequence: CSVPGIPRGRKVTGELFF. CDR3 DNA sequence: TGCAGCGTCCCTGGGATCCCCAGGGGGCGCAAGGTCACCGGGGAGCTGTTTTTT.

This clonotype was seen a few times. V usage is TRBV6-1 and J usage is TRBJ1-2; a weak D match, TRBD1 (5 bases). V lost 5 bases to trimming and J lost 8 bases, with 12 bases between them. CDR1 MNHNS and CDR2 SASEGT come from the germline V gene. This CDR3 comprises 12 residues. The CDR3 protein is CASSSGAGGYTF. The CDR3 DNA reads TGTGCCAGCAGTTCCGGGGCGGGCGGCTACACCTTC.